A few counts support the clone carrying this T cell receptor beta chain. TCRdb's copy holds only in-frame clones and misses some; the assay was immunoSEQ multiplex PCR. The profile covers tens of thousands of clones, with about 93% appearing a single time and approximately 0.39% taken by the ten largest. This specimen belongs to a study of OX40 agonist ivuxolimab in advanced cancers. About the research overall: Dose-escalation patients' cancers were hepatocellular carcinoma, melanoma, renal cell or head and neck cancer. Of mixed ages from about 23 to 79 and averaging around 60 years, the group was roughly 85% male.

The CDR3 runs 14 residues. The source was CD4+ or CD8+ T cells sorted from blood, collected in a trial of the OX40 agonist ivuxolimab. This rearrangement joins TRBV12-1 to TRBJ2-7. TRBV12-1 is assigned pseudogene status. The sequence was obtained from an adult with an advanced solid tumor such as melanoma, head and neck, liver or kidney cancer. CDR3 in amino acids: CASISNIEFFEQYF. The CDR3 region has the DNA TGTGCCAGCATCTCCAACATTGAGTTTTTCGAGCAGTACTTC.